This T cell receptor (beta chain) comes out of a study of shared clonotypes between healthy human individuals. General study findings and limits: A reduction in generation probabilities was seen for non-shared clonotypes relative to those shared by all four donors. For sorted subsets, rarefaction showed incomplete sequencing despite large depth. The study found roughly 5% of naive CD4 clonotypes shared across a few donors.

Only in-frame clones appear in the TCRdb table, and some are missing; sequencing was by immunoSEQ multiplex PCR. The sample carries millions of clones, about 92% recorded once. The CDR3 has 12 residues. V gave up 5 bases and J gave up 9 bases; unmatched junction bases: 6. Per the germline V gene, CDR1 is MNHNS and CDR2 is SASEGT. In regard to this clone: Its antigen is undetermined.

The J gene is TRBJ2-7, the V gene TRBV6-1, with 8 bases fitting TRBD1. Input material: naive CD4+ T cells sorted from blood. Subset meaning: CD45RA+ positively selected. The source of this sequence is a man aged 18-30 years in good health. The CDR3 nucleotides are TGTGCCAGCAGTTCCCAGGGGGCCTTGCAGTACTTC. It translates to CASSSQGALQYF.